This entry lists 26 T cell receptor beta chains sequenced from one sample in a study of CD8+ T cells in alopecia areata. Reverse transcribed after extraction, RNA yielded cDNA as the sequencing template. Clones were read by immunoSEQ multiplex PCR, and TCRdb kept only the in-frame ones, dropping some. This table has around 300,000 clones, 60% appearing once. Treatment specified: oral pan-JAK inhibitor, 5-10 mg twice daily. The sample was CD4+ T cells sorted from blood, taken at week 52, from a patient treated with tofacitinib. The origin of the receptors is a human donor with alopecia areata.

This clone showed up just a few times. The chain couples TRBV19 to TRBJ1-2, with TRBD1 as a possible D gene (6 bases). The CDR3 has 14 amino acids. V lost 5 bases, J lost 2 bases, and 12 bases lay in between. Germline V gene data show CDR1 as LNHDA and CDR2 as SQIVND (reference sequence). In DNA form, the CDR3 reads TGTGCCAGTAGTTTACAGGGTTCGAACTATGGCTACACCTTC. Translation: CASSLQGSNYGYTF.

The genes are TRBV30 and TRBJ1-3, with D perhaps TRBD1 (6 bases). The germline CDR1 and CDR2 sequences are GTSNPN and SVGIG (reference sequence). The CDR3 totals 15 residues. Trimming removed 4 bases from V and 0 bases from J, with 13 bases in between. The CDR3: CAWNNRDTSGNTIYF. CDR3 nucleotide sequence: TGTGCCTGGAACAACCGGGACACCTCTGGAAACACCATATATTTT.

V usage is TRBV30 and J usage is TRBJ1-3, with a tentative D call TRBD1 (5 bases). The CDR3 has 13 residues. Germline V lookup: CDR1 GTSNPN, CDR2 SVGIG (reference sequence). The V gene lost 0 bases and the J gene lost 15 bases, with 18 bases spanning the gap. CDR3 residues: CAWSVSPGQGEYF. The DNA of the CDR3 is TGTGCCTGGAGTGTATCCCCCGGCCAGGGTGAATATTTT.

The rearrangement links TRBV5-1 to TRBJ2-5; 8 bases agree with TRBD2. With 4 bases clipped from V and 3 bases from J, the junction kept 5 bases outside the gene matches. The CDR3 has 14 residues. Germline lookup yields CDR1 SGHRS and CDR2 YFSETQ. Here the CDR3 reads CASSRLRGEETQYF. The CDR3 bases are TGCGCCAGCAGCCGTTTGCGGGGGGAAGAGACCCAGTACTTC.

This clone was seen a single time. This sequence joins TRBV30 and TRBJ2-3; D call uncertain. With 1 base removed from V and 2 bases from J, the gap between germline ends came to 16 bases. In germline, CDR1 is GTSNPN, CDR2 SVGIG (reference sequence). CDR3 size: 16 residues. CDR3 loop: CAWSDPLGQYTDTQYF. The CDR3 DNA follows: TGTGCCTGGAGTGACCCCTTGGGCCAGTACACAGATACGCAGTATTTT. The variable domain in full, completed from reference TRBV30 and TRBJ2-3, reads SQTIHQWPATLVQPVGSPLSLECTVEGTSNPNLYWYRQAAGRGLQLLFYSVGIGQISSEVPQNLSASRPQDRQFILSSKKLLLSDSGFYLCAWSDPLGQYTDTQYFGPGTRLTVL.

This clone was found a few times. Other nucleotide sequences in the sample specify the same CDR3. The chain recombines TRBV29-1 with TRBJ2-3; the match to TRBD2 covers 7 bases. Trimming at V came to 4 bases and at J to 4 bases, leaving 2 bases not matched to a gene. The germline V gene has CDR1 SQVTM and CDR2 ANQGSEA. There are 12 residues in the CDR3. CDR3 DNA sequence: TGCAGCGTTGGGGGAGGGGCAGATACGCAGTATTTT. Translated, it gives CSVGGGADTQYF.

The chain couples TRBV5-1 to TRBJ2-5; 7 bases line up with TRBD2. Germline CDR1 SGHRS, CDR2 YFSETQ. The CDR3 covers 14 residues. The junction had 9 bases not matched to a gene; V was cut back by 6 bases and J by 4 bases. CDR3 sequence (DNA): TGCGCCAGCACTAGGGGACTAAGAACAGAGACCCAGTACTTC. As protein: CASTRGLRTETQYF.

This clone has just a few counts. The rearrangement uses TRBV5-4 and TRBJ1-1, with TRBD1 identical over 7 bases. Germline V CDR1 and CDR2: SGHNT, YYREEE (reference sequence). J was trimmed by 6 bases and V by 4 bases; bases with no gene match: 6. CDR3 length: 13 amino acids. The CDR3 reads CASSILQGSEAFF. The CDR3 DNA reads TGTGCCAGCAGCATCCTACAGGGGTCTGAAGCTTTCTTT.

As regards this clone: Other nucleotide sequences in the sample specify the same CDR3. The V call is TRBV30, the J call TRBJ1-2; D ambiguous. Trimming removed 1 base at V and 4 bases at J, with 7 bases between. CDR1 and CDR2 (germline): GTSNPN, SVGIG (reference sequence). CDR3 length equals 12 residues. The CDR3 sequence: CAWSAGSYGYTF. In nucleotides, the CDR3 is TGTGCCTGGAGTGCGGGGTCCTATGGCTACACCTTC.

The chain couples TRBV29-1 to TRBJ1-2; unclear D gene. The germline V gene encodes CDR1 SQVTM and CDR2 ANQGSEA. V was trimmed by 4 bases and J by 8 bases, leaving 14 bases between them. The CDR3 is made up of 12 amino acids. The CDR3 protein is CSVGFRLEGYTF. The DNA of the CDR3 is TGCAGCGTTGGATTCAGGTTGGAAGGCTACACCTTC.

This chain joins TRBV27 and TRBJ2-7; D may be TRBD1 (8 bases). V lost 9 bases and J 3 bases, leaving 21 bases between the germline ends. The length of the CDR3 is 15 residues. The germline V gene has CDR1 MNHEY and CDR2 SMNVEV (reference sequence). DNA of the CDR3: TGTGCCAGTCAAAGCTTTACAGGGGGGGACTACGAGCAGTACTTC. It encodes CASQSFTGGDYEQYF.

The rearrangement links TRBV6-5 to TRBJ1-1; TRBD1 is a possible D gene (6 bases). This CDR3 has 15 amino acids. V dropped 5 bases and J dropped 1 base, with 14 bases sitting between them. Germline loops: CDR1 MNHEY, CDR2 SVGAGI. The CDR3 DNA is TGTGCCAGCAGTCTTTCCGGGACAAGGAACACTGAAGCTTTCTTT. It translates to CASSLSGTRNTEAFF.

The chain has TRBV2 and TRBJ2-7; D is undetermined. Germline-derived CDR1 and CDR2 are SNHLY and FYNNEI. Trimming removed 3 bases from V and 3 bases from J, with 9 bases in between. The CDR3 is made up of 13 amino acids. In DNA, the CDR3 is TGTGCCAGCAGTGAGTGGAGCAACTACGAGCAGTACTTC. This encodes CASSEWSNYEQYF. Drawing the rest from reference TRBV2 and TRBJ2-7, the complete variable domain is EPEVTQTPSHQVTQMGQEVILRCVPISNHLYFYWYRQILGQKVEFLVSFYNNEISEKSEIFDDQFSVERPDGSNFTLKIRSTKLEDSAMYFCASSEWSNYEQYFGPGTRLTVT.

V and J are TRBV15 and TRBJ2-3; 9 nucleotides match TRBD2. Germline-derived CDR1 and CDR2 are LNHNV and YYDKDF (reference sequence). The CDR3 runs 16 residues. V was clipped by 0 bases and J by 4 bases; unmatched bases: 5. This CDR3 reads CATSRDVGGGADTQYF. CDR3 nucleotide sequence: TGTGCCACCAGCAGAGATGTGGGCGGGGGGGCAGATACGCAGTATTTT. Using reference TRBV15 and TRBJ2-3 for the parts outside the CDR3, the full variable domain is DAMVIQNPRYQVTQFGKPVTLSCSQTLNHNVMYWYQQKSSQAPKLLFHYYDKDFNNEADTPDNFQSRRPNTSFCFLDIRSPGLGDTAMYLCATSRDVGGGADTQYFGPGTRLTVL.

The genes are TRBV29-1 and TRBJ2-5; possibly TRBD2 for D (5 bases). Germline loops: CDR1 SQVTM, CDR2 ANQGSEA. CDR3 length: 14 amino acids. Trimming pared 4 bases from V and 0 bases from J, leaving 12 bases between. The CDR3 sequence: CSVVRTGYQETQYF. The CDR3 bases are TGCAGCGTTGTAAGAACGGGGTACCAAGAGACCCAGTACTTC.

This clone was counted only a few times. The CDR3 spells CASSPATWKPSGANVLTF. In DNA form, the CDR3 reads TGTGCCAGCTCACCAGCCACATGGAAACCCTCTGGGGCCAACGTCCTGACTTTC. This chain links TRBV18 with TRBJ2-6; D is undetermined. Looked up from germline, CDR1 is KGHSH and CDR2 is LQKENI. CDR3 size: 18 residues. Trimming removed 2 bases from V and 0 bases from J, with 14 bases in between.

This chain links TRBV7-9 with TRBJ2-7; 10 bases are shared with TRBD1. Per germline, CDR1 SEHNR and CDR2 FQNEAQ (reference sequence). V trimming: 6 bases; J trimming: 3 bases; junction bases outside the gene matches: 2. CDR3 size: 13 residues. The CDR3 protein is CASSRDRGYEQYF. The CDR3 DNA sequence: TGTGCCAGCAGTCGGGACAGGGGCTACGAGCAGTACTTC.

The rearrangement joins TRBV10-3 to TRBJ2-7; TRBD1 agrees at 7 bases. The germline gives CDR1 ENHRY, CDR2 SYGVKD. With V trimmed by 7 bases and J by 6 bases, 12 bases remained unmatched. CDR3 size: 14 residues. CDR3 protein: CAITMTKGGSEQYF. Here the CDR3 DNA reads TGTGCCATCACCATGACGAAAGGGGGCTCCGAGCAGTACTTC.

J is TRBJ2-7 and V is TRBV30; 9 bases line up with TRBD1. The CDR3 covers 15 residues. Germline values: CDR1 GTSNPN, CDR2 SVGIG (reference sequence). The V gene end was trimmed by 3 bases and the J gene end by 8 bases; junction bases not matched to a gene: 14. CDR3 amino acids: CAWSQGTGYNHQQYF. The CDR3 DNA follows: TGTGCCTGGAGCCAGGGGACAGGGTACAATCACCAGCAGTACTTC.

This clone was observed a handful of times. This chain connects TRBV29-1 to TRBJ2-1; weak D call: TRBD2 (6 bases). This CDR3 spans 15 amino acids. With 0 bases removed from V and 3 bases from J, the gap between germline ends came to 12 bases. CDR1 and CDR2 (germline): SQVTM, ANQGSEA. The CDR3 loop reads CSVEDGGAIYNEQFF. CDR3 coding DNA: TGCAGCGTTGAAGATGGCGGGGCGATCTACAATGAGCAGTTCTTC.

Comment on this clone: At one end the junction does not follow the germline gene, possibly because of a read error. This sequence joins TRBV30 and TRBJ2-5; D not resolved. CDR1 and CDR2 from the germline V gene are GTSNPN and SVGIG (reference sequence). The length of the CDR3 is 13 residues. The chain's CDR3 is CAWSQRVQGTQYF. DNA for the CDR3: TGTGCCTGGAGTCAAAGGGTCCAAGGGACCCAGTACTTC.

This sequence joins TRBV7-2 and TRBJ2-5, with D maybe TRBD2 (7 bases). The V and J ends lost 1 base and 5 bases respectively, with 14 bases between them. The CDR3 has 15 residues. The V gene's germline CDR1 is SGHTA and CDR2 FQGNSA. This CDR3 is CASSLVLRGGETQYF. The CDR3 region has the DNA TGTGCCAGCAGCTTAGTTTTGAGGGGGGGCGAGACCCAGTACTTC.

V and J are TRBV18 and TRBJ2-7; possibly TRBD1 for D (6 bases). The CDR3 covers 15 residues. Between the trimmed V and J ends, which lost 2 bases and 0 bases, there was a span of 11 bases. Germline CDR1 reads KGHSH; CDR2 reads LQKENI. For the CDR3, the DNA is TGTGCCAGCTCACCAGTACAGGGAAGCTCCTACGAGCAGTACTTC. Translating it yields CASSPVQGSSYEQYF.

The J gene is TRBJ1-1, the V gene TRBV30; the D is unclear. The CDR3 has 14 amino acids. Germline V gene sequence: CDR1 GTSNPN, CDR2 SVGIG (reference sequence). V dropped 1 base and J dropped 1 base, with 10 bases sitting between them. The DNA of the CDR3 is TGTGCCTGGAGTGGGTCCACCGCGAACACTGAAGCTTTCTTT. Translated, it gives CAWSGSTANTEAFF.

This clone is a singleton in its sample. This sequence joins TRBV29-1 and TRBJ2-7; D possibly corresponds to TRBD2 (5 bases). The CDR3 spans 16 residues. Between the trimmed V and J ends, which lost 3 bases and 3 bases, there was a span of 21 bases. Germline CDR1 is SQVTM and CDR2 is ANQGSEA. The CDR3 region has the DNA TGCAGCGTTGAGAGCCCGCGAGAGAGGGCCCTCTACGAGCAGTACTTC. Its translation: CSVESPRERALYEQYF.

The chain has TRBV29-1 and TRBJ1-2, with 10 bases matching TRBD1. This CDR3 is 14 amino acids long. With 6 bases clipped from V and 4 bases from J, the junction kept 8 bases outside the gene matches. Germline V gene data show CDR1 as SQVTM and CDR2 as ANQGSEA. CDR3 protein: CSVGDRGRSYGYTF. The DNA of the CDR3 is TGCAGCGTGGGGGACAGGGGTCGGTCCTATGGCTACACCTTC.